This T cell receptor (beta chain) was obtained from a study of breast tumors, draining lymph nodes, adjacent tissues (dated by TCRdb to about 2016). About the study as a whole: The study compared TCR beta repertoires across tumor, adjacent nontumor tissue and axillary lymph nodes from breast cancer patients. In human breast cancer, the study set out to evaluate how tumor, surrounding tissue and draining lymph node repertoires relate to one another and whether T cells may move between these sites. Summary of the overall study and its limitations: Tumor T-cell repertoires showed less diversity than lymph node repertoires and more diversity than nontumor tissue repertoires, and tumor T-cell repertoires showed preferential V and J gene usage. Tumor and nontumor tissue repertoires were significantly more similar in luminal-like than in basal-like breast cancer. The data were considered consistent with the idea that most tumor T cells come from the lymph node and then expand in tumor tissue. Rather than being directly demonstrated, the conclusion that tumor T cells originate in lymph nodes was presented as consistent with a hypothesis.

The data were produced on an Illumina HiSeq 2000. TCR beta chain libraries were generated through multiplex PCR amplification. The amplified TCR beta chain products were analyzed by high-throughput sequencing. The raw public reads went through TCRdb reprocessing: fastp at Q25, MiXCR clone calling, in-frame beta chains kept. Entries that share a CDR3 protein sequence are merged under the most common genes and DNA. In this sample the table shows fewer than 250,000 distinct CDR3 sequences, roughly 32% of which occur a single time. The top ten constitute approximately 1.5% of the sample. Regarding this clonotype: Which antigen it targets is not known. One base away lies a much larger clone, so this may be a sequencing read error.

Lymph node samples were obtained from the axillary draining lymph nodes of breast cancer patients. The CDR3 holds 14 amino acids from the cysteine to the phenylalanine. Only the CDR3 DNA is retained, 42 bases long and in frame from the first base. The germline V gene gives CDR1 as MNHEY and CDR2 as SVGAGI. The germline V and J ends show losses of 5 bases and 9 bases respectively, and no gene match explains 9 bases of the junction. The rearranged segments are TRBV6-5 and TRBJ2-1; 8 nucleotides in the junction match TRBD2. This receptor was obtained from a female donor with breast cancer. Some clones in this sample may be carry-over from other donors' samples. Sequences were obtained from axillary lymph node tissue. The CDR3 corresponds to CASSHLGLGVEQFF. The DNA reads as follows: TGTGCCAGCAGTCACCTGGGACTAGGGGTTGAGCAGTTCTTC.